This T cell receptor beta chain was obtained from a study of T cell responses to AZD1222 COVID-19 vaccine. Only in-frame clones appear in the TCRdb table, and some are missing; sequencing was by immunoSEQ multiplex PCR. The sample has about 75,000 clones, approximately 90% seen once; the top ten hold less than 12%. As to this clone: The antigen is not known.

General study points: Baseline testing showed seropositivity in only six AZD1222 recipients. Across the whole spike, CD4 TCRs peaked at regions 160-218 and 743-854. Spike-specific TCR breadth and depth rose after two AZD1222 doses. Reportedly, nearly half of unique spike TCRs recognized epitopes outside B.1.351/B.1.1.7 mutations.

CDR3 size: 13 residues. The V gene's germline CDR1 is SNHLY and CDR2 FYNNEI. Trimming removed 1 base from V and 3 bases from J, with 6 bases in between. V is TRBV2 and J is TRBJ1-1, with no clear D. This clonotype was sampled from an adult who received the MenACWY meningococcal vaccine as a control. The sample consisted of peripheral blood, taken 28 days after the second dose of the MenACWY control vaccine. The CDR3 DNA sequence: TGTGCCAGCAGTGAAGTCCGGGACACTGAAGCTTTCTTT. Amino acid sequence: CASSEVRDTEAFF.